Below, 26 T cell receptor beta chains from the same sample are listed, as sequenced in a study of human thymus T cells. Thymic material originated from resections removed in the course of corrective heart surgery. The repertoire was sequenced with immunoSEQ multiplex PCR; TCRdb's copy has only in-frame clones and lacks some. This table has some 120,000 clones, around 95% appearing once. Specimen: thymus tissue. All receptors come from a boy younger than two with a congenital heart defect but otherwise immunologically healthy.

The chain combines TRBV28 with TRBJ2-1; no definite D call. Germline V gene lookup returns CDR1 MDHEN and CDR2 SYDVKM. V lost 7 bases, J lost 9 bases, and 22 bases lay in between. This CDR3 comprises 15 residues. Written as DNA, the CDR3 is TGTGCCAGCACCCTGCCCGCGGAGCCTCCTGTTGAGCAGTTCTTC. Protein product: CASTLPAEPPVEQFF.

This clone has just one count. V gene TRBV2 combines with J gene TRBJ2-7; TRBD1 matches at 8 bases. With V trimmed by 6 bases and J by 1 base, 17 bases remained unmatched. This CDR3 is built from 18 residues. Per germline, CDR1 SNHLY and CDR2 FYNNEI. The CDR3 reads CASSTKPVRQGLSYEQYF. The CDR3, as DNA: TGTGCCAGCAGCACCAAGCCAGTCCGACAGGGGCTATCCTACGAGCAGTACTTC.

The chain links TRBV6-5 to TRBJ2-7; D is tentatively TRBD1 or TRBD2 (6 bases each). Germline CDR1 reads MNHEY; CDR2 reads SVGAGI. Trimming left V 5 bases short and J 5 bases short, with 13 bases between. There are 13 residues in the CDR3. DNA for the CDR3: TGTGCCAGCAGTAAAGGGGGGCCCCACGAGCAGTACTTC. This encodes CASSKGGPHEQYF.

For the CDR3, the DNA is TGTGCCAGTAGTATCGGGAAACTGGGCAGTAGACTAGCGGGGGCCCACTACAATGAGCAGTTCTTC. This encodes CASSIGKLGSRLAGAHYNEQFF. The chain recombines TRBV19 with TRBJ2-1, with 12 bases aligning to TRBD2. V was pared by 3 bases and J by 3 bases, with 21 bases of the junction left unmatched. The CDR3 spans 22 residues. Germline-derived CDR1 and CDR2 are LNHDA and SQIVND (reference sequence). The full variable domain, completed using reference TRBV19 and TRBJ2-1, is DGGITQSPKYLFRKEGQNVTLSCEQNLNHDAMYWYRQDPGQGLRLIYYSQIVNDFQKGDIAEGYSVSREKKESFPLTVTSAQKNPTAFYLCASSIGKLGSRLAGAHYNEQFFGPGTRLTVL.

The gene calls are TRBV4-1 and TRBJ1-5; D gene uncertain. The CDR3 loop spans 15 amino acids. V was clipped by 1 base and J by 6 bases, with 13 bases between them. Germline values: CDR1 MGHRA, CDR2 YSYEKL. This CDR3 is CASSQGSQRVQPQHF. The CDR3 DNA sequence: TGCGCCAGCAGCCAAGGCAGTCAACGGGTTCAGCCCCAGCATTTT.

The chain combines TRBV6-5 with TRBJ1-1; D not resolved. V lost 5 bases and J 7 bases, leaving 20 bases between the germline ends. The CDR3 totals 15 residues. The germline V gene has CDR1 MNHEY and CDR2 SVGAGI. CDR3 loop: CASSHSSLARYEAFF. The CDR3 DNA sequence: TGTGCCAGCAGTCATAGCAGCCTAGCCCGATATGAAGCTTTCTTT.

This clone was observed a single time. V gene TRBV6-6 combines with J gene TRBJ1-2; a possible D gene is TRBD1 (5 bases). V lost 7 bases, J lost 7 bases, and 13 bases lay in between. The CDR3 runs 12 residues. Germline CDR1 MNHNY, CDR2 SVGAGI (reference sequence). The CDR3: CASTLGPGGYTF. The CDR3 DNA reads TGTGCCAGCACTTTGGGGCCAGGTGGCTACACCTTC.

The gene calls are TRBV19 and TRBJ2-3; no firm D call. Germline V gene data show CDR1 as LNHDA and CDR2 as SQIVND (reference sequence). The CDR3 extends over 10 amino acids. The germline V and J ends were trimmed by 11 bases and 4 bases, with 7 bases remaining between them. Here the CDR3 DNA reads TGTGCCCCAACGGCAGATACGCAGTATTTT. Its translation is CAPTADTQYF.

The rearrangement uses TRBV27 and TRBJ1-3; the D is unclear. Germline V CDR1 and CDR2: MNHEY, SMNVEV (reference sequence). The CDR3 runs to 13 residues. V was pared by 5 bases and J by 4 bases, with 9 bases between. DNA for the CDR3: TGTGCCAGCAGTAACCCCCAGGGAAACACCATATATTTT. This encodes CASSNPQGNTIYF.

In its sample, this clone was seen once. The J gene is TRBJ1-2, the V gene TRBV11-3; D unresolved. The CDR3 spans 13 residues. CDR1 is SGHNT, CDR2 YENEEA, per germline. V dropped 5 bases and J dropped 8 bases, with 15 bases sitting between them. This CDR3 is CASSPRWPLGYTF. For the CDR3, the DNA is TGTGCCAGCAGCCCTAGGTGGCCGTTGGGCTACACCTTC.

The chain employs TRBV6-1 and TRBJ2-7; 10 bases match TRBD1. V lost 4 bases, J lost 5 bases, and 5 bases stayed unmatched. CDR1 and CDR2 from the germline V gene are MNHNS and SASEGT. The CDR3 consists of 14 residues. This CDR3 reads CASSVTGGVDEQYF. In DNA, the CDR3 is TGTGCCAGCAGTGTGACAGGGGGCGTCGACGAGCAGTACTTC.

V gene TRBV18 combines with J gene TRBJ1-2; D is possibly TRBD1 (6 bases). Deletions cut 6 bases from V and 0 bases from J, with 11 bases between. From germline, CDR1 is KGHSH and CDR2 LQKENI. This CDR3 has 14 amino acids. The CDR3 DNA reads TGTGCCAGCTCGGAAGGACAGCCTAACTATGGCTACACCTTC. Residues: CASSEGQPNYGYTF.

This chain uses TRBV29-1 with TRBJ1-3; D ambiguous. Trimming stripped 4 bases from V and 1 base from J, with 8 bases between. The CDR3 covers 13 residues. In germline, CDR1 is SQVTM, CDR2 ANQGSEA. CDR3 residues: CSVGAGSGNTIYF. The DNA of the CDR3 is TGCAGCGTTGGTGCCGGGTCTGGAAACACCATATATTTT.

V gene TRBV27 combines with J gene TRBJ2-7, with D maybe TRBD1 (6 bases). Trimming took off 5 bases at V and 2 bases at J, with 16 bases between the two ends. The CDR3 is 15 residues long. Germline CDR1 and CDR2: MNHEY and SMNVEV (reference sequence). This CDR3 is CASSIIGQHPYEQYF. The DNA for the CDR3 is TGTGCCAGCAGTATTATCGGACAGCACCCCTACGAGCAGTACTTC.

The genes are TRBV25-1 and TRBJ1-2, with D possibly being TRBD1 (6 bases). Between the trimmed V and J ends, which lost 0 bases and 6 bases, there was a span of 14 bases. Germline V gives CDR1 MGHDK, CDR2 SYGVNS. The CDR3 has 15 amino acids. CDR3 region: CASSEYGGREDGYTF. CDR3 coding DNA: TGTGCCAGCAGTGAATATGGGGGGCGAGAGGATGGCTACACCTTC.

This chain uses TRBV11-2 with TRBJ2-3; 8 nucleotides agree with TRBD1. Looked up from germline, CDR1 is SGHAT and CDR2 is FQNNGV. V was clipped by 5 bases and J by 2 bases; unmatched bases: 6. The CDR3 extends over 15 amino acids. The CDR3 here is CASSGQGADTDTQYF. CDR3 bases: TGTGCCAGCAGCGGCCAGGGGGCTGACACAGATACGCAGTATTTT.

The chain couples TRBV4-2 to TRBJ2-7; TRBD2 matches at 8 bases. The CDR3 contains 15 residues. With 4 bases clipped from V and 2 bases from J, the junction kept 7 bases outside the gene matches. CDR1 is LGHNA, CDR2 YNFKEQ, per germline. CDR3 coding DNA: TGTGCCAGCAGCCCCCGGGATAGCGGGGCCTACGAGCAGTACTTC. As protein: CASSPRDSGAYEQYF.

The CDR3 is CATSSGPAQGWDQPQHF. As DNA, the CDR3 is TGTGCCACCAGCAGTGGACCGGCGCAGGGTTGGGATCAGCCCCAGCATTTT. This chain uses TRBV15 with TRBJ1-5, with D possibly matching TRBD1 (5 bases). Germline CDR1 reads LNHNV; CDR2 reads YYDKDF (reference sequence). The V end lost 3 bases, the J end lost 5 bases, and 20 bases lay between the germline ends. The CDR3 totals 17 residues.

This chain joins TRBV9 and TRBJ2-3; D unclear. Trimming removed 5 bases at V and 2 bases at J, with 15 bases between. The CDR3 sequence is 15 residues long. CDR1 and CDR2 from the germline V gene are SGDLS and YYNGEE. CDR3 sequence reads: CASSDFHAPTDTQYF. As DNA, the CDR3 is TGTGCCAGCAGTGACTTCCACGCGCCCACAGATACGCAGTATTTT.

The chain is built from TRBV28 and TRBJ1-1; no definite D call. Germline V gene data show CDR1 as MDHEN and CDR2 as SYDVKM. This CDR3 spans 14 amino acids. V was pared by 3 bases and J by 3 bases, with 11 bases between. The CDR3 is CASSFGVADTEAFF. Here the CDR3 DNA reads TGTGCCAGCAGTTTTGGGGTTGCGGACACTGAAGCTTTCTTT.

The chain links TRBV11-3 to TRBJ1-2, with D maybe TRBD1 (6 bases). The V end was cut by 2 bases, the J end by 6 bases, with 7 bases between. The germline CDR1 and CDR2 sequences are SGHNT and YENEEA. The CDR3 contains 12 residues. The CDR3, as DNA: TGTGCCAGCAGCTTAAAGGGGGATGGCTACACCTTC. It encodes CASSLKGDGYTF.

The rearrangement joins TRBV7-2 to TRBJ1-2, with no clear D. V gave up 2 bases and J gave up 8 bases, with 18 bases separating them. CDR3 length equals 15 residues. Germline V CDR1 and CDR2: SGHTA, FQGNSA. CDR3 nucleotide sequence: TGTGCCAGCAGCTTAAATGGAACAGCCCATGGGGGCTACACCTTC. It codes for CASSLNGTAHGGYTF.

The chain links TRBV4-3 to TRBJ1-2; TRBD1 might be the D (5 bases). CDR3 length equals 13 residues. Deletions cut 8 bases from V and 6 bases from J, with 16 bases between. Germline CDR1 and CDR2: LGHNA and YSLEER. CDR3: CASGVWGINGYTF. The CDR3 nucleotides read TGCGCCAGCGGCGTGTGGGGGATCAATGGCTACACCTTC.

The chain recombines TRBV18 with TRBJ2-7, with D possibly TRBD2 on 7 matching bases. The CDR3 totals 19 residues. V gave up 3 bases and J gave up 4 bases, with 28 bases separating them. Germline V gene lookup returns CDR1 KGHSH and CDR2 LQKENI. The CDR3 here is CASSPTGLYARGAGYEQYF. Written as DNA, the CDR3 is TGTGCCAGCTCACCTACAGGACTTTACGCCCGGGGGGCCGGGTACGAGCAGTACTTC.

J is TRBJ2-7 and V is TRBV28, with D perhaps TRBD2 (5 bases). Germline CDR1 is MDHEN and CDR2 is SYDVKM. The CDR3 is 14 amino acids. The ends were cut back, 3 bases at V and 3 bases at J, with 12 bases in the middle. CDR3 nucleotides: TGTGCCAGCAGTTTTGGCCCTCGGGACTACGAGCAGTACTTC. This gives the protein CASSFGPRDYEQYF.

The V gene is TRBV5-1, the J gene TRBJ2-7, with 7 bases matching TRBD1. The length of the CDR3 is 13 residues. Germline V lookup: CDR1 SGHRS, CDR2 YFSETQ. Trimming at V came to 7 bases and at J to 1 base, leaving 5 bases not matched to a gene. The CDR3 nucleotides are TGCGCCAGCGGGGACAGTTTTTCCTACGAGCAGTACTTC. It yields the protein CASGDSFSYEQYF.